This T cell receptor (beta chain) was sequenced during a study of vaccination and CD4 T cells after COVID-19. In the case of this clonotype: Antigen unknown.

The assay that was used to sequence DNA from cultured CD4+ T cells was the Oncomine TCR Beta short-read assay. Using the QIAamp micro DNA kit, genomic DNA was extracted from the CD4+ T cells that had been cultured. TCRdb passed the PCR reads through MiXCR, listing each CDR3 protein once. The top ten clones hold approximately 11% of a sample with 6,000 to 8,500 distinct CDR3 sequences, 33% of them seen once. Sample treatment: approximately 9-day PBMC culture with coronavirus spike peptide pools or control peptides (ViraFEST assay). Ahead of the COVID-19 pandemic (2011-2018), the CD4+ T cells of the unexposed donor were collected. Wells contained roughly 2 million PBMCs each, and these were cultured with 8 to 10 IU/ml IL-2 and around 10 ug/ml peptide pools. This clonotype was obtained from a human donor in good health. Material for sequencing was CD4+ T cells from blood, cultured in vitro.

CDR3 sequence reads: CASSMGLWDQPQHF. As DNA, the CDR3 is TGTGCCAGCAGCATGGGCCTCTGGGATCAGCCCCAGCATTTT. The genes are TRBV7-9 and TRBJ1-5, with D unclear. The V end lost 5 bases, the J end lost 5 bases, and 13 bases lay between the germline ends. Per the germline V gene, CDR1 is SEHNR and CDR2 is FQNEAQ (reference sequence). The CDR3 is 14 residues long.